The 9 T cell receptor beta chains below were found in one sample sequenced in a study of OX40 agonist ivuxolimab in advanced cancers. Generated by immunoSEQ multiplex PCR, the TCRdb table keeps only in-frame clones and is missing some. The sample lists about 40,000 clones, about 85% occurring once. Material: CD4+ or CD8+ T cells sorted from blood, obtained in a trial of the OX40 agonist ivuxolimab. The source of these receptors is an adult with an advanced solid tumor such as melanoma, head and neck, liver or kidney cancer.

This chain connects TRBV30 to TRBJ1-3; D not certain. The CDR3 is made up of 13 amino acids. V lost 7 bases and J 0 bases, leaving 10 bases between the germline ends. The germline V gene has CDR1 GTSNPN and CDR2 SVGIG (reference sequence). CDR3 protein: CASTGSSGNTIYF. The DNA for the CDR3 is TGTGCCTCTACGGGGAGCTCTGGAAACACCATATATTTT.

This clone was counted ten times or more. The DNA of the CDR3 is TGTGCTAGTGGCTGGGGCGCGTATCGAGGGTCTGGAAACACCATATATTTT. Residues: CASGWGAYRGSGNTIYF. The V and J genes are TRBV12-5 and TRBJ1-3, with D maybe TRBD1 (5 bases). The CDR3 sequence is 17 residues long. Germline CDR1 reads LGHNT; CDR2 reads FRNRAP. V lost 6 bases, J lost 1 base, and 19 bases lay in between.

The rearrangement joins TRBV6-6 to TRBJ2-7; TRBD1 matches at 7 bases. Germline trimming cut 5 bases from V and 5 bases from J; bases unmatched to any gene: 15. Germline CDR1 reads MNHNY; CDR2 reads SVGAGI (reference sequence). The CDR3 extends over 16 amino acids. In DNA form, the CDR3 reads TGTGCCAGCAGTGGTGGGACAGAGAAATCTACGCACGAGCAGTACTTC. Its protein product is CASSGGTEKSTHEQYF.

The sample holds one count of this clone. The rearrangement links TRBV4-1 to TRBJ2-1; unclear D gene. CDR1 MGHRA and CDR2 YSYEKL come from the germline V gene. Trimming cost V 4 bases and J 4 bases, with 8 bases left between them. This CDR3 is built from 13 residues. This CDR3 is CASSPSKYNEQFF. CDR3 nucleotides: TGCGCCAGCAGCCCCTCCAAGTACAATGAGCAGTTCTTC.

This rearrangement joins TRBV5-4 to TRBJ1-1; perhaps TRBD1 as D (6 bases). Germline V gene sequence: CDR1 SGHNT, CDR2 YYREEE (reference sequence). This CDR3 region has 12 residues. The ends were cut back, 4 bases at V and 11 bases at J, with 15 bases in the middle. The CDR3 bases are TGTGCCAGCAGCGCTGGGACACTGAGTGCTTTCTTT. It specifies CASSAGTLSAFF.

V is TRBV4-1 and J is TRBJ2-3; D may be TRBD2 (5 bases). Germline lookup yields CDR1 MGHRA and CDR2 YSYEKL. CDR3 size: 15 residues. V was clipped by 1 base and J by 3 bases, with 11 bases between them. The chain's CDR3 is CASSQVPRGTDTQYF. The CDR3 DNA sequence: TGCGCCAGCAGCCAAGTCCCTAGAGGGACAGATACGCAGTATTTT.

V usage is TRBV11-2 and J usage is TRBJ2-5; 10 bases map to TRBD2. In germline, CDR1 is SGHAT, CDR2 FQNNGV. J lost 4 bases, V lost 7 bases, and 6 bases had no gene match. The CDR3 extends over 14 amino acids. The CDR3 loop is CASKGTSDPETQYF. The DNA of the CDR3 is TGTGCCAGCAAGGGGACTAGCGACCCAGAGACCCAGTACTTC.

This clone was counted between two and nine times. This sequence joins TRBV4-3 and TRBJ1-4; a possible D gene is TRBD1 (6 bases). From germline, CDR1 is LGHNA and CDR2 YSLEER. The CDR3 extends over 15 amino acids. V was trimmed by 2 bases and J by 5 bases, leaving 12 bases between them. The CDR3 region has the DNA TGCGCCAGCAGCCAATCCAGGACAGAAAATGAAAAACTGTTTTTT. Residues: CASSQSRTENEKLFF.

The chain couples TRBV4-2 to TRBJ2-6; possibly TRBD1 for D (6 bases). Germline CDR1 and CDR2: LGHNA and YNFKEQ. The CDR3 has 18 residues. V gave up 2 bases and J gave up 4 bases, with 18 bases separating them. CDR3 protein: CASSQSGTPPGGANVLTF. DNA for the CDR3: TGTGCCAGCAGCCAATCCGGGACACCGCCTGGGGGGGCCAACGTCCTGACTTTC.